Listed here are 10 T cell receptor beta chains from one sample, sequenced in a study of T cell responses to AZD1222 COVID-19 vaccine. Generated by immunoSEQ multiplex PCR, the TCRdb table keeps only in-frame clones and is missing some. The sample includes roughly 140,000 clones, around 90% of them seen just once. The material was peripheral blood, obtained on day 0 of AZD1222 vaccination. The receptors were sampled from an adult in good health.

The chain is built from TRBV9 and TRBJ2-1; 8 bases align to TRBD2. After removal of 3 bases from V and 5 bases from J, the junction contained 7 bases not matched to a gene. CDR3 size: 15 residues. Germline V gene sequence: CDR1 SGDLS, CDR2 YYNGEE. CDR3 sequence reads: CASSAREAKHNEQFF. The CDR3 coding sequence is TGTGCCAGCAGCGCGCGGGAGGCTAAGCACAATGAGCAGTTCTTC. The whole variable domain, remainder taken from reference TRBV9 and TRBJ2-1, is DSGVTQTPKHLITATGQRVTLRCSPRSGDLSVYWYQQSLDQGLQFLIQYYNGEERAKGNILERFSAQQFPDLHSELNLSSLELGDSALYFCASSAREAKHNEQFFGPGTRLTVL.

The chain combines TRBV5-6 with TRBJ2-1, with D unclear. The CDR3 consists of 12 residues. V lost 9 bases and J lost 7, with 14 bases in between. CDR1 and CDR2 (germline): SGHDT, YYEEEE. CDR3 sequence (DNA): TGTGCCACAGCAGTAAGGGCAAATGAGCAGTTCTTC. It translates to CATAVRANEQFF.

The J gene is TRBJ2-7, the V gene TRBV7-9; D remains ambiguous. Germline V CDR1 and CDR2: SEHNR, FQNEAQ (reference sequence). V was shortened by 0 bases and J by 5 bases, with 5 bases between the two germline ends. This CDR3 comprises 12 residues. The CDR3 sequence is CASSLAPNEQYF. The CDR3 DNA reads as TGTGCCAGCAGCTTAGCCCCCAACGAGCAGTACTTC.

The chain is built from TRBV5-5 and TRBJ1-4; the D gene is possibly TRBD1 (6 bases). The CDR3 runs to 14 residues. V was trimmed by 0 bases and J by 8 bases, leaving 11 bases between them. In germline, CDR1 is SGHKS, CDR2 YYEKEE (reference sequence). The CDR3 reads CASSLEGVREKLFF. CDR3 bases: TGTGCCAGCAGCTTGGAGGGGGTCAGGGAAAAACTGTTTTTT.

The V and J genes are TRBV10-3 and TRBJ1-1; possible D gene TRBD1, 5 bases. From germline, CDR1 is ENHRY and CDR2 SYGVKD. Between the trimmed V and J ends, which lost 0 bases and 4 bases, there was a span of 9 bases. This CDR3 has 14 residues. CDR3 residues: CAISESGTGTEAFF. In DNA form, the CDR3 reads TGTGCCATCAGTGAGTCGGGGACGGGCACTGAAGCTTTCTTT.

This clone was observed a handful of times. The chain uses TRBV6-1 and TRBJ1-1; 8 bases align to TRBD1. The CDR3 runs 17 residues. The V gene's germline CDR1 is MNHNS and CDR2 SASEGT. V lost 2 bases to trimming and J lost 3 bases; unmatched junction nucleotides: 11. CDR3 DNA sequence: TGTGCCAGCAGTGAACGGGACAGGTATTCTTGGGACACTGAAGCTTTCTTT. As protein: CASSERDRYSWDTEAFF.

The V gene is TRBV6-5, the J gene TRBJ1-5; unclear D gene. The CDR3 runs 14 residues. Trimming removed 6 bases from V and 3 bases from J, with 12 bases in between. CDR1 and CDR2 (germline): MNHEY, SVGAGI. The CDR3 DNA reads as TGTGCCAGCAGCCGAGACACGTCCAATCAGCCCCAGCATTTT. It yields the protein CASSRDTSNQPQHF.

The chain joins TRBV4-2 to TRBJ2-1, with TRBD2 matching over 10 bases. CDR1 and CDR2 from the germline V gene are LGHNA and YNFKEQ. The CDR3 covers 18 residues. Trimming removed 0 bases from V and 7 bases from J; junction bases left unmatched: 12. The CDR3, as DNA: TGTGCCAGCAGCCAAGAAAGCGAGGTTAGCGGGAGGACAAATGAGCAGTTCTTC. It is translated as CASSQESEVSGRTNEQFF.

The gene calls are TRBV18 and TRBJ2-1; D is undetermined. The CDR3 spans 13 residues. V lost 3 bases to trimming and J lost 3 bases, with 6 bases between them. Germline CDR1 reads KGHSH; CDR2 reads LQKENI. The CDR3 bases are TGTGCCAGCTCACCGGCCAGCTACAATGAGCAGTTCTTC. This gives the protein CASSPASYNEQFF.

This chain connects TRBV27 to TRBJ1-2; D uncertain. Germline V CDR1 and CDR2: MNHEY, SMNVEV (reference sequence). Trimming left V 3 bases short and J 4 bases short, with 9 bases between. The CDR3 extends over 13 amino acids. CDR3 nucleotides: TGTGCCAGCAGTTTCCGGACGGGCTATGGCTACACCTTC. Protein: CASSFRTGYGYTF.